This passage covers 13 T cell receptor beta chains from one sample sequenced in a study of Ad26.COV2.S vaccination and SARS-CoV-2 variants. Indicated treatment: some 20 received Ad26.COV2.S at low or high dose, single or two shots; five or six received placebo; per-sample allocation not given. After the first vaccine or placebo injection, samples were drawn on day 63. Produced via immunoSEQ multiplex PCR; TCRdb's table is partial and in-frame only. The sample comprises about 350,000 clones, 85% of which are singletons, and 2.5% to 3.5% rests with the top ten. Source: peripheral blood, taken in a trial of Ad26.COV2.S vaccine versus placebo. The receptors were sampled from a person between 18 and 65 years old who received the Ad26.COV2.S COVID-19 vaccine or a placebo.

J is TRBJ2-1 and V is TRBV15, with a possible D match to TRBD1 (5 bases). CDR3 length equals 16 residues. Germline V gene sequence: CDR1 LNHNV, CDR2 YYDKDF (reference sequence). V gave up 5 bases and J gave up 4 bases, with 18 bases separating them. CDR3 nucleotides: TGTGCCACCAGCCCGACGGCAAAGGGGTTTTACAATGAGCAGTTCTTC. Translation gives CATSPTAKGFYNEQFF.

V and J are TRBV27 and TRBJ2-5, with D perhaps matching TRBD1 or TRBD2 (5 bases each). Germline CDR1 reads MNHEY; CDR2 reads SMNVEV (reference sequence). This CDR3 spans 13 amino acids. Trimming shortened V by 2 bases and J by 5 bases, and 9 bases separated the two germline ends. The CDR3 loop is CASSLIGEETQYF. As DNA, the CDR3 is TGTGCCAGCAGTTTAATAGGGGAGGAGACCCAGTACTTC.

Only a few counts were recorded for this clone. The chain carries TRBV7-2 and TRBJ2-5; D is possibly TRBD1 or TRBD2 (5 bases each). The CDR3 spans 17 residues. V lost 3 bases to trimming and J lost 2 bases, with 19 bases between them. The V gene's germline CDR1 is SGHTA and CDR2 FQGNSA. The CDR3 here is CASSLGILGRIQETQYF. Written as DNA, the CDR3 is TGTGCCAGCAGCTTGGGGATATTGGGACGGATACAAGAGACCCAGTACTTC.

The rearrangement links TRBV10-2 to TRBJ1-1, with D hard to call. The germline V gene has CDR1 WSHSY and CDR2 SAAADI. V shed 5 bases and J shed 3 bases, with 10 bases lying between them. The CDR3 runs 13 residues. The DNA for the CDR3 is TGCGCCAGCAGTTCCGGGTTCGACACTGAAGCTTTCTTT. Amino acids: CASSSGFDTEAFF.

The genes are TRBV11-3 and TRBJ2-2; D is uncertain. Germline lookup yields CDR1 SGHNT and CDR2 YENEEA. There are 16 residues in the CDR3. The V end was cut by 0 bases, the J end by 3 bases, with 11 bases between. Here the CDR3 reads CASSLDRRSDTGELFF. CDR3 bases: TGTGCCAGCAGCTTAGATCGCAGGTCCGACACCGGGGAGCTGTTTTTT.

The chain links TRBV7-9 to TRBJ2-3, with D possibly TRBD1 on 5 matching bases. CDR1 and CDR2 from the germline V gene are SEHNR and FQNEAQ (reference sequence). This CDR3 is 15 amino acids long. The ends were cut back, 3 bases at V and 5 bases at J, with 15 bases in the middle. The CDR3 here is CASSLRQNSLDTQYF. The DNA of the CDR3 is TGTGCCAGCAGCTTGAGACAGAACTCCTTAGATACGCAGTATTTT.

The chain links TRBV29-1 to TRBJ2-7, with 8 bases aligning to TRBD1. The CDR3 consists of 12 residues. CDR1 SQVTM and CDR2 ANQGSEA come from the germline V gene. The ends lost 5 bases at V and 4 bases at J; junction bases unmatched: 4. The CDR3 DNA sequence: TGCAGCGTTCGGCAGGGGGCTTACGAGCAGTACTTC. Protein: CSVRQGAYEQYF.

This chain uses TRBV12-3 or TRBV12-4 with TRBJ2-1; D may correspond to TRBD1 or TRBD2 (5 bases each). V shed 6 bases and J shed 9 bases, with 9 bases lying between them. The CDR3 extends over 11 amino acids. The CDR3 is CASRGRSEQFF. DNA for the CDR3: TGTGCCAGCAGGGGACGCTCTGAGCAGTTCTTC.

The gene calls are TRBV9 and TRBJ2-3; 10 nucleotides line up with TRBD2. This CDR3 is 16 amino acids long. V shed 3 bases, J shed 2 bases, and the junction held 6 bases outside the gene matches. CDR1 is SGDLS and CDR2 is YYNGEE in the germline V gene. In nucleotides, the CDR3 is TGTGCCAGCAGCGGAAGCGGGAGGGCCTCCACAGATACGCAGTATTTT. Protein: CASSGSGRASTDTQYF. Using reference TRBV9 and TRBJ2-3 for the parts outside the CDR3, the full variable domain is DSGVTQTPKHLITATGQRVTLRCSPRSGDLSVYWYQQSLDQGLQFLIQYYNGEERAKGNILERFSAQQFPDLHSELNLSSLELGDSALYFCASSGSGRASTDTQYFGPGTRLTVL.

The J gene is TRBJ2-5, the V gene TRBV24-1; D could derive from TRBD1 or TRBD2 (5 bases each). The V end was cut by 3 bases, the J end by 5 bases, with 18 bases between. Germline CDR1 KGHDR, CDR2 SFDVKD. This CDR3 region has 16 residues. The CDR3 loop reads CATSDAAPTGLETQYF. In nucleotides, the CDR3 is TGTGCCACCAGTGATGCGGCCCCAACGGGGCTGGAGACCCAGTACTTC.

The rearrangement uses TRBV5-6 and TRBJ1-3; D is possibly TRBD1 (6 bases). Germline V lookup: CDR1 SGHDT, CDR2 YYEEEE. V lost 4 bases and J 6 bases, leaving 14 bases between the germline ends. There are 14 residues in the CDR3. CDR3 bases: TGTGCCAGCAGCGTCAGGGGTCTTGCAAACACCATATATTTT. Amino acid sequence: CASSVRGLANTIYF.

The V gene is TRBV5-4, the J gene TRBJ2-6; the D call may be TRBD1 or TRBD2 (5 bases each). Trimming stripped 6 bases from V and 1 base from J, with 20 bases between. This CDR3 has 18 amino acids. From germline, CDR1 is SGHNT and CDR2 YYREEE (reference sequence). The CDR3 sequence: CASILAEDTSSGANVLTF. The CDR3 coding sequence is TGTGCCAGCATCCTCGCGGAGGACACAAGTTCTGGGGCCAACGTCCTGACTTTC.

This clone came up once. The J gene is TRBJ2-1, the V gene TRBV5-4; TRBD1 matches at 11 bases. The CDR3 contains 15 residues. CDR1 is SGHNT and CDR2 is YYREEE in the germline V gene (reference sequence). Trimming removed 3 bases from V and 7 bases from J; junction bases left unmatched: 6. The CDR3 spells CASSSGQGAWNEQFF. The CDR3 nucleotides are TGTGCCAGCAGCTCTGGACAGGGGGCTTGGAATGAGCAGTTCTTC.